The clone carrying this T cell receptor (beta chain) was picked up a small number of times. Recruited during active infection, patients (from Seattle) were subsequently followed longitudinally. The sample belongs to a study of blood T cell repertoires in COVID-19. Study overall: The study drew acute and convalescent COVID-19 samples from the United States, Italy and Spain. Sources were T cells, B-cell-depleted T cells, or PBMCs; the material itself was cDNA or gDNA.

Germline lookup yields CDR1 SNHLY and CDR2 FYNNEI. V trimming: 8 bases; J trimming: 4 bases; junction bases outside the gene matches: 5. The CDR3 length is 13 residues. Methods used by the authors: Cell counts per sample came from amplifying reference gene primers. Using immunoSEQ multiplex PCR, the repertoire was profiled, and TCRdb retains in-frame clones only, with some absent. The DNA was the basis for D and trimming; V, J and clone size are from that table. The sample records tens of thousands of clones, 65% to 85% being singletons. Input material: peripheral blood. The chain is built from TRBV2 and TRBJ2-1, with TRBD2 identical over 7 bases. The TCR comes from a man aged 65-85 years with COVID-19, enrolled during active disease. CDR3 protein: CASGWEGYNEQFF. DNA of the CDR3: TGTGCCAGCGGGTGGGAGGGGTACAATGAGCAGTTCTTC.